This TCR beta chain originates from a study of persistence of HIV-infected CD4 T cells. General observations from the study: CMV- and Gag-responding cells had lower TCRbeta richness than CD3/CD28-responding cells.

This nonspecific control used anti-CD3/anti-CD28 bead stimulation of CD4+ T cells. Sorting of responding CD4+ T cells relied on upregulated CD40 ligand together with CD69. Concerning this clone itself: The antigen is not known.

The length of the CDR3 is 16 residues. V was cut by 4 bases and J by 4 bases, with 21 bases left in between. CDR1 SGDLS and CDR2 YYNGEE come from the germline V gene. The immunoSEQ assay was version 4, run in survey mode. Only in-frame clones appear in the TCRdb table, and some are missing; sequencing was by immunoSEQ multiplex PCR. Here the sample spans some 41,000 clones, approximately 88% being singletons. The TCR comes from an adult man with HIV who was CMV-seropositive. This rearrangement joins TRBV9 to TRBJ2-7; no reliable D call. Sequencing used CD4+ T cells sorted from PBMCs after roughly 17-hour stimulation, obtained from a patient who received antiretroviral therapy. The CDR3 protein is CASSPTVESILYEQYF. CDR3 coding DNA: TGTGCCAGCAGCCCAACTGTGGAGTCAATTCTATACGAGCAGTACTTC.